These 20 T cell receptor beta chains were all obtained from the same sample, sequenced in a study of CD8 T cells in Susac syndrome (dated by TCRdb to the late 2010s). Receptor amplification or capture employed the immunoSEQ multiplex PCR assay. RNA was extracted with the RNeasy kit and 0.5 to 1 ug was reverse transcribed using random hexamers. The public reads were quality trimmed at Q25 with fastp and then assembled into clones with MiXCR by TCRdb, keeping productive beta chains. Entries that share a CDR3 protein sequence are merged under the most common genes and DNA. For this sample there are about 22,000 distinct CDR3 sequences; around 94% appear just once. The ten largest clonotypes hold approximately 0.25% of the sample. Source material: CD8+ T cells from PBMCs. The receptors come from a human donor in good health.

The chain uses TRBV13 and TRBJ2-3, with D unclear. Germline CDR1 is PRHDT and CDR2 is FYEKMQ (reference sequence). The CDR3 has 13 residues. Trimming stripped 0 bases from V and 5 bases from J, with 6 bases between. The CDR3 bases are TGTGCCAGCAGCTTAGGAAGGTTAGATACGCAGTATTTT. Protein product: CASSLGRLDTQYF.

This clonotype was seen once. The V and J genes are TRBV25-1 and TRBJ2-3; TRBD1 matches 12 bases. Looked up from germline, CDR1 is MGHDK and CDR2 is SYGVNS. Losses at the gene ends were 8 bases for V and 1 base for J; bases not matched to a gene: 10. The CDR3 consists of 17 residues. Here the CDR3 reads CASRGTGGIRGTDTQYF. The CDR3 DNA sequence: TGTGCCAGCCGCGGGACAGGGGGCATCAGAGGCACAGATACGCAGTATTTT.

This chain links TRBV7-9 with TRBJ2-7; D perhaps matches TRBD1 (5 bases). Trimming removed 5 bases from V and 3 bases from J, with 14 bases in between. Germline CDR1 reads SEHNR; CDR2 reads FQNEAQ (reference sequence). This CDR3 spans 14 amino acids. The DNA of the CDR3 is TGTGCCAGCAGCCCTTTGGGGCGCAGCTACGAGCAGTACTTC. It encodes CASSPLGRSYEQYF.

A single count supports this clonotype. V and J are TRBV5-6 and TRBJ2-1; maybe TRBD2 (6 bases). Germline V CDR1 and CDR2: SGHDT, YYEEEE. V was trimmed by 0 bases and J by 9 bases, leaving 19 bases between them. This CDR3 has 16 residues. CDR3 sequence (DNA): TGTGCCAGCAGCTTGGGGACTACTTCGTTACTTCTTGAGCAGTTCTTC. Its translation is CASSLGTTSLLLEQFF.

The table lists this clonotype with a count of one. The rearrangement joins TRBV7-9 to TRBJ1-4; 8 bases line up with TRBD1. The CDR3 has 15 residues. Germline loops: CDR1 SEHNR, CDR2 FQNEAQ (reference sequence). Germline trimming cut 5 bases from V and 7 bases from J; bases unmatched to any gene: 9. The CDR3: CASSPNRGRGEKLFF. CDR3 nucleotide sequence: TGTGCCAGCAGCCCCAACAGGGGGAGAGGTGAAAAACTGTTTTTT.

The CDR3 loop reads CSAGTGANTGELFF. Here the CDR3 DNA reads TGCAGCGCGGGGACAGGGGCGAACACCGGGGAGCTGTTTTTT. The chain couples TRBV29-1 to TRBJ2-2, with TRBD1 matching 10 bases. Germline CDR1 and CDR2: SQVTM and ANQGSEA. Trimming cost V 7 bases and J 0 bases; bases outside gene matches: 2. The CDR3 consists of 14 residues.

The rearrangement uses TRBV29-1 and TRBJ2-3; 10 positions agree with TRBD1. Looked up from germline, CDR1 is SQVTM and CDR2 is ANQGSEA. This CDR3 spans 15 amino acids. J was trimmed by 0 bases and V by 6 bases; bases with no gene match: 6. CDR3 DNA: TGCAGCGTGGACAGGGGGGATCCTAGCACAGATACGCAGTATTTT. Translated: CSVDRGDPSTDTQYF.

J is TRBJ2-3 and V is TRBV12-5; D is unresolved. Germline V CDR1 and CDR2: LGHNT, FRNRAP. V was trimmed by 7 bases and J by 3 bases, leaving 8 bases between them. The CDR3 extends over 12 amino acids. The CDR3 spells CASADSTDTQYF. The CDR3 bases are TGTGCTAGTGCCGACTCTACAGATACGCAGTATTTT.

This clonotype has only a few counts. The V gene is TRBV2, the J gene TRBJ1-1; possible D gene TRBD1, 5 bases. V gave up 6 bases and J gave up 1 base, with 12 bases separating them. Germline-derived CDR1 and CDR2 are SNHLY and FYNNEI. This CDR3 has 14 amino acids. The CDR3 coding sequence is TGTGCCAGCAGGACGGCAGGGCCGAACACTGAAGCTTTCTTT. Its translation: CASRTAGPNTEAFF.

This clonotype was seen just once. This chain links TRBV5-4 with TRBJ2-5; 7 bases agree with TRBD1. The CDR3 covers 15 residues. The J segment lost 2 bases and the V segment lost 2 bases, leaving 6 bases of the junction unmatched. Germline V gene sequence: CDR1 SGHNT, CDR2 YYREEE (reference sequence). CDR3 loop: CASSLRGGGQETQYF. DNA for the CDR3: TGTGCCAGCAGCTTACGAGGGGGCGGTCAAGAGACCCAGTACTTC.

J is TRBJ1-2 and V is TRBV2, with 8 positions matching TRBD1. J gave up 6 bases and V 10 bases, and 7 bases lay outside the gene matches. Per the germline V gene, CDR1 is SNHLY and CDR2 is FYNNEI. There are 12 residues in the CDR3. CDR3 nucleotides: TGTGCCATTGGACAGGGATCGGATGGCTACACCTTC. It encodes CAIGQGSDGYTF.

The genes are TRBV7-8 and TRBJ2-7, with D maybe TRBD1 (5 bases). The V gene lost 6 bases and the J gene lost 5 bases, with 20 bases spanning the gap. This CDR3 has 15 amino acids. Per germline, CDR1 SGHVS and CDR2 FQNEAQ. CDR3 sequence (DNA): TGTGCCAGCAGACTCTCAGGGTATTCAGGACACGAGCAGTACTTC. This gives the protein CASRLSGYSGHEQYF.

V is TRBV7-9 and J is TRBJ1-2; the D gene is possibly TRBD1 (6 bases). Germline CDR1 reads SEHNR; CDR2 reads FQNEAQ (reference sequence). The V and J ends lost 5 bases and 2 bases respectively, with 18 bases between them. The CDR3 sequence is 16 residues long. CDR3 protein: CASSRPLGGPNYGYTF. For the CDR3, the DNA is TGTGCCAGCAGCCGACCTCTGGGGGGCCCCAACTATGGCTACACCTTC. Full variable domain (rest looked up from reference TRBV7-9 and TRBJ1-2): DTGVSQNPRHKITKRGQNVTFRCDPISEHNRLYWYRQTLGQGPEFLTYFQNEAQLEKSRLLSDRFSAERPKGSFSTLEIQRTEQGDSAMYLCASSRPLGGPNYGYTFGSGTRLTVV.

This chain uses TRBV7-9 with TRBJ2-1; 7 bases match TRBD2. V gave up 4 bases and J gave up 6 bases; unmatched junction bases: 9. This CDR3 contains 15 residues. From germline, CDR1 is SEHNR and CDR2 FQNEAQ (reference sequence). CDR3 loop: CASSSEWEGFNEQFF. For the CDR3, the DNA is TGTGCCAGCAGCTCCGAATGGGAGGGATTCAATGAGCAGTTCTTC. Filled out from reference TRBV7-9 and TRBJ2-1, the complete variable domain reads DTGVSQNPRHKITKRGQNVTFRCDPISEHNRLYWYRQTLGQGPEFLTYFQNEAQLEKSRLLSDRFSAERPKGSFSTLEIQRTEQGDSAMYLCASSSEWEGFNEQFFGPGTRLTVL.

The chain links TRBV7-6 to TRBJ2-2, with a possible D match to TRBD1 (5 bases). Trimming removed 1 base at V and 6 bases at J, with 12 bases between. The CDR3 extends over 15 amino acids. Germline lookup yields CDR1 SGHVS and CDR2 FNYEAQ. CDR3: CASSLESGWAGELFF. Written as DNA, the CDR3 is TGTGCCAGCAGCTTAGAGTCAGGGTGGGCCGGGGAGCTGTTTTTT.

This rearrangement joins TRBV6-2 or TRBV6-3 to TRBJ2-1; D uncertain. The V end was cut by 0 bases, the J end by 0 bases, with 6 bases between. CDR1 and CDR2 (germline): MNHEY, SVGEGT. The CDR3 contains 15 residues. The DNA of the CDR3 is TGTGCCAGCAGTTACTCTGGGCACTCCTACAATGAGCAGTTCTTC. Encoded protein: CASSYSGHSYNEQFF.

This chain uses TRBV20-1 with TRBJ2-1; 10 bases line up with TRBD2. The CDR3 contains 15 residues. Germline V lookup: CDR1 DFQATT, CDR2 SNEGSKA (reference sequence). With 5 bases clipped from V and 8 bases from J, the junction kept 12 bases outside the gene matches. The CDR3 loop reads CSAPTAGGPFDEQFF. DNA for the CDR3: TGCAGTGCTCCCACAGCGGGGGGGCCGTTTGATGAGCAGTTCTTC.

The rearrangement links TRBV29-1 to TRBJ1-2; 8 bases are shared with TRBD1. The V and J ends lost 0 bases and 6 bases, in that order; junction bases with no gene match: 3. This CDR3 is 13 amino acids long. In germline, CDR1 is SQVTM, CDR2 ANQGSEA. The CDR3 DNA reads TGCAGCGTTGAAGACGACAGGGGAAATGGCTACACCTTC. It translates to CSVEDDRGNGYTF.

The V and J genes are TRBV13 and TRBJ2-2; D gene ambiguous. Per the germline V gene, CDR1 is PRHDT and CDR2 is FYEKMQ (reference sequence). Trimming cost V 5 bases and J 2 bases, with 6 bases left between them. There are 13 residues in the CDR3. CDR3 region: CASSIANTGELFF. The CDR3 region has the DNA TGTGCCAGCAGCATAGCAAACACCGGGGAGCTGTTTTTT.

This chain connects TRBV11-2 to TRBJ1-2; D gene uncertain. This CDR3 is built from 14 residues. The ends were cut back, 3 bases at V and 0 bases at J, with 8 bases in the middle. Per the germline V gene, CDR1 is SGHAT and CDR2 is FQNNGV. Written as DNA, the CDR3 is TGTGCCAGCAGCTTTGGGAGAGCTAACTATGGCTACACCTTC. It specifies CASSFGRANYGYTF.